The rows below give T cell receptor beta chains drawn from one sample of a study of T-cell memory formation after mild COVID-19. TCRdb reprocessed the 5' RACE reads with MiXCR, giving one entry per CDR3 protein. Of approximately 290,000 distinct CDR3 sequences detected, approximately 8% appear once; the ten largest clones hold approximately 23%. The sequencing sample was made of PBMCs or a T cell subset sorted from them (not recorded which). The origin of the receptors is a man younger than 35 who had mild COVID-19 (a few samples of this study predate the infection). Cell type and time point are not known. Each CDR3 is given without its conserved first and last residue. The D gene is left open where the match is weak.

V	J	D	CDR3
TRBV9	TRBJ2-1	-	ASSPRGGPSSYNEQF
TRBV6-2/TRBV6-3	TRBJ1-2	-	ASSYQGRLGYT
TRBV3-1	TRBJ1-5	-	AGSQDVVQPQH
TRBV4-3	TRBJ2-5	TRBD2	ASSQDRGVVETQY
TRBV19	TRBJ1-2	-	ASKLGYGYT
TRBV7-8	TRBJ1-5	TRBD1	ASSLGQGVWPQH
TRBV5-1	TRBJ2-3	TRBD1	ASSLVDRVPDTQY
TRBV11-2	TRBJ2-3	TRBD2	ASSAPGGREQY
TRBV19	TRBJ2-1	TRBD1	ASSNRDREDEQF
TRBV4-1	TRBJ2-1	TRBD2	ASSQDKASGRGRDNEQF
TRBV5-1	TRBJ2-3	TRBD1	ASSVPGQGVRTDTQY
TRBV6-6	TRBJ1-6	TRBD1	ASSVQGAESPLH
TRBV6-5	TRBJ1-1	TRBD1	ASRDRGGGAF
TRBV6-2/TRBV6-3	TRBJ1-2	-	ASSYQGSYGYT
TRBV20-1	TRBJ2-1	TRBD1	SAQRDPGGLINEQF
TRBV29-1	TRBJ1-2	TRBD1	SVGTGVYYGYT
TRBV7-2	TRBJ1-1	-	ASSQSGVMNTEAF
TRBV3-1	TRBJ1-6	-	ASSPLGGAKIYSPLH
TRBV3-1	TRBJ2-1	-	ASSPGGLYEQF
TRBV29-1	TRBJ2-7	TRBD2	SVGLAGGNYEQY
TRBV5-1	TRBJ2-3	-	ASSFGVWGTDTQY
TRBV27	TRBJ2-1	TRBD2	ASSIPTSGLRNEQF
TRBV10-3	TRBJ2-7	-	AISPGTLEQY
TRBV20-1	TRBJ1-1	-	SAIPDLNTEAF
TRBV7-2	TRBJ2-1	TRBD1	ASSLGSTGSYNEQF
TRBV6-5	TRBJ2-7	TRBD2	ASSYDRGVSYEQY
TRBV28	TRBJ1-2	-	ASSLGSRYGYT
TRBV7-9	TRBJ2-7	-	ASSPSRGLRHEQY
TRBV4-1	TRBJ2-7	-	ASSPTRTGAYEQY
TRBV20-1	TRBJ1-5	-	SASSLGLEPQH
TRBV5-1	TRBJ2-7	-	ASSLLGSEQY
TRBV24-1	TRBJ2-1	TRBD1	ATSDSAGTGPYNEQF
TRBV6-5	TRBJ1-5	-	ASSYGYNQPQH
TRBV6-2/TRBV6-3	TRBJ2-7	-	ASSYSSGTGSYEQY
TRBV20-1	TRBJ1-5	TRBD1	SARETGRHNQPQH
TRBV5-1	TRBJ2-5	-	ASSLVGNLIGETQY
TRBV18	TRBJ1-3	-	ASSPGTGNTIY
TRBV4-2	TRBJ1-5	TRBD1	ASSQGQGGQPQH
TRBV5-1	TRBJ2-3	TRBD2	ASSLKASGGATDTQY
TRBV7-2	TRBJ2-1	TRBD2	ASSLGAGLAGF
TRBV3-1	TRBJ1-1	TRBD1	ATCDRGNTEAF
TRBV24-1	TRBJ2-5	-	ATSDWGGETQY
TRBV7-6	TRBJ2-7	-	ASSSEPTTYEQY
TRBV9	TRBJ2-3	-	ASSVAPPGLMADTQY
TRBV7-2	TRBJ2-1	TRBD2	ASSPSGGAVNEQF
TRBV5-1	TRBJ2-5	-	ASSYPRAETQY
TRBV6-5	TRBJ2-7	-	ASRGSPTEQY
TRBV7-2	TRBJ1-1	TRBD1	ASSLQPTGANTEAF
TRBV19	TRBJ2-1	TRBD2	ASSILTSEVNEQF
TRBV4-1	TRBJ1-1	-	ASSQERGSGMNTEAF
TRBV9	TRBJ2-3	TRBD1	ASRRTGTASDTQY
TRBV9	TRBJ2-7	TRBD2	ASSVGGGAYEQY
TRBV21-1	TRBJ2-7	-	ASSKPRRTGGHEQY
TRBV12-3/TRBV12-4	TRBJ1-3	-	ASSLRTDGPGNTIY
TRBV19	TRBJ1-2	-	ASSSTVRASYGYT
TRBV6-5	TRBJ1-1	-	ASSYHPPGEDWGTEAF
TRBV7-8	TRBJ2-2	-	ASSLPATRELF
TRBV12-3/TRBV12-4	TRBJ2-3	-	ASTHFGGSTDTQY
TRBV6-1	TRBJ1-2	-	ASKINYGYT
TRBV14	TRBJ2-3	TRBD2	ASSPTSGGTRTDTQY